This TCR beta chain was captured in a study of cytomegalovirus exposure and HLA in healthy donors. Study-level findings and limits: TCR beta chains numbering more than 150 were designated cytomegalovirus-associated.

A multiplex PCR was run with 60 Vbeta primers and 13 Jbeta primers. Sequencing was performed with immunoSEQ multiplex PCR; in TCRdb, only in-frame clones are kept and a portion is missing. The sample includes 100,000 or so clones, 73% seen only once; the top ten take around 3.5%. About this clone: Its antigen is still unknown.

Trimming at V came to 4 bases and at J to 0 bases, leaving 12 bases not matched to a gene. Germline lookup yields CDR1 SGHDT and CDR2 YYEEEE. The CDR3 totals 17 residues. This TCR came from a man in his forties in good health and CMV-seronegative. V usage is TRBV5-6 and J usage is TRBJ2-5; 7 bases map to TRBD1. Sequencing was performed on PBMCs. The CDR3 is CASSGFRDSLYQETQYF. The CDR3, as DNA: TGTGCCAGCAGCGGTTTTCGGGACAGCCTGTACCAAGAGACCCAGTACTTC.